These T cell receptor beta chains were read from a single sample in a study of cytomegalovirus exposure and HLA in healthy donors. Assay: immunoSEQ multiplex PCR; the TCRdb copy retains only in-frame clones and omits some. The table includes around 400,000 clones, 86% detected once. Material: PBMCs. The source is a woman under 30 in good health and CMV-seronegative. Each CDR3 is given without its conserved first and last residue.

CDR3: ASSLGQGSYNEQF; V: TRBV5-5; length: 13
CDR3: ASSVGGANQETQY; V: TRBV9; length: 13
CDR3: ASSPSSGFYNEQF; V: TRBV5-6; length: 13
CDR3: ASSWGTGVGNEQF; V: TRBV28; length: 13
CDR3: SVERDIVTDTQY; V: TRBV29-1; length: 12
CDR3: ASSLSRTFSGGDNEQF; V: TRBV5-1; length: 16
CDR3: ASSEGATGNTEAF; V: TRBV6-1; length: 13
CDR3: SVKREGSTEAF; V: TRBV29-1; length: 11
CDR3: AIKGGQETQY; V: TRBV10-3; length: 10
CDR3: ASSPSGRAEEQF; V: TRBV19; length: 12
CDR3: ASSLGLAGGQKGEQY; V: TRBV13; length: 15
CDR3: ASRQGGTDTQY; V: TRBV2; length: 11
CDR3: ASSQGVGLSTDTQY; V: TRBV4-2; length: 14
CDR3: ASLALAGEVAGELF; V: TRBV27; length: 14
CDR3: AWSLRGRGIMNTEAF; V: TRBV30; length: 15
CDR3: ASSEMSGGRLEQF; V: TRBV6-1; length: 13
CDR3: ASTGTGQYEQY; V: TRBV19; length: 11
CDR3: ASSGKGRTLAGGRGETQY; V: TRBV5-4; length: 18
CDR3: ATLPAGGSQETQY; V: TRBV6-5; length: 13
CDR3: ASSSSGGSTDTQY; V: TRBV6-4; length: 13
CDR3: ASSQEWTTTDTQY; V: TRBV4-2; length: 13
CDR3: ASSFSGNEQF; V: TRBV7-9; length: 10
CDR3: ASSLGLGAQY; V: TRBV27; length: 10
CDR3: ASSLGSSRYT; V: TRBV28; length: 10
CDR3: ASSPLSLGQPQH; V: TRBV19; length: 12
CDR3: ASLSVSSGNTIY; V: TRBV19; length: 12
CDR3: ASSLVRAPGTEAF; V: TRBV7-9; length: 13
CDR3: ASSLGQQNTEAF; V: TRBV7-6; length: 12
CDR3: ASSPGTSGRTDTQY; V: TRBV5-1; length: 14
CDR3: ASSLEQGSYGYT; V: TRBV7-8; length: 12
CDR3: ASSPRQVKNTEAF; V: TRBV18; length: 13
CDR3: TSSQDPDSNTGELF; V: TRBV1; length: 14
CDR3: ASSHTYRGTGTEAF; V: TRBV13; length: 14
CDR3: ASSVGQKFYGYT; V: TRBV6-1; length: 12
CDR3: ASSFTSGNPYNEQF; V: TRBV27; length: 14
CDR3: ASSPTDRRQGFSYEQY; V: TRBV5-1; length: 16
CDR3: ASSQQGPGNSPLH; V: TRBV6-1; length: 13
CDR3: ASSEGAQGPQH; V: TRBV6-1; length: 11
CDR3: ASSSPGLAGEVAGELF; V: TRBV7-8; length: 16
CDR3: ACLVGGTGNQPQH; V: TRBV30; length: 13